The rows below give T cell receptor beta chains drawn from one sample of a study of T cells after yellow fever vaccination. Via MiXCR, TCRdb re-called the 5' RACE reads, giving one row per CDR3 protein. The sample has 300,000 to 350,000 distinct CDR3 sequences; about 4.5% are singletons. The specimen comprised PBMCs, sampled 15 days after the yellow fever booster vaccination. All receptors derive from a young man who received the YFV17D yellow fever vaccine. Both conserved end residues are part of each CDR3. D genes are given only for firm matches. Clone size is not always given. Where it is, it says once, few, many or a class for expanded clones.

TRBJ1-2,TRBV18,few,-,TGTGCCAGCTCAGCCTCCTTGGATGGCTACACCTTC,CASSASLDGYTF
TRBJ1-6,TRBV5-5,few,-,TGTGCCAGCAGCTTACTTCAGGGACTTTCACCCCTCCACTTT,CASSLLQGLSPLHF
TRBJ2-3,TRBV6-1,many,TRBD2,TGTGCCAGCAGCCCAGCGGGGGGTCCGGATACGCAGTATTTT,CASSPAGGPDTQYF
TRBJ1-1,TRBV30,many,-,TGTGCCTGGAAGGATCTGGGGGGGATGAACACTGAAGCTTTCTTT,CAWKDLGGMNTEAFF
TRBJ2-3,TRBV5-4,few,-,TGTGCCAGCGAAGGGGACCGAAGGCGGGATACGCAGTATTTT,CASEGDRRRDTQYF
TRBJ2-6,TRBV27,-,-,TGTGCCAGCCGACTCCTGGGACGGATCTCCTCTGGGGCCAACGTCCTGACTTTC,CASRLLGRISSGANVLTF
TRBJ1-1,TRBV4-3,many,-,TGCGCCAGCAGCCAATCCGTCCCCGGATTCGGTTTTGCTGAAGCTTTCTTT,CASSQSVPGFGFAEAFF
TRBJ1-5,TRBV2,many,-,TGTGCCAGCAGTGCTGCCCTTGACCAGCCCCAGCATTTT,CASSAALDQPQHF
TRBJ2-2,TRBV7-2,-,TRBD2,TGTGCCAGCAGCTTAGCGCTAGCGGGGGGAAGTTCTGCGACCGGGGAGCTGTTTTTT,CASSLALAGGSSATGELFF
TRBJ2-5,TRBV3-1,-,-,TGTGCCAGCAGTCCGGGAGAAGGGTTAGAGACCCAGTACTTC,CASSPGEGLETQYF
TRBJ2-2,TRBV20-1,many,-,TGCAGTGCTAGAGAGGGTGTCAGGGAGCTGTTTTTT,CSAREGVRELFF
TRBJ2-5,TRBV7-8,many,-,TGTGCCAGCAGCTTCTGGTTTGGGGAGGAGACCCAGTACTTC,CASSFWFGEETQYF
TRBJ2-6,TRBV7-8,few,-,TGTGCCAGCAGCCTACCGGGACTCTCATCTGGGGCCAACGTCCTGACTTTC,CASSLPGLSSGANVLTF
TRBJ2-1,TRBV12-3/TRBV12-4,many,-,TGTGCCAGCACCTTGCTAGCGGAGCAGTTCTTC,CASTLLAEQFF
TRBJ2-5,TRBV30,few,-,TGTGCCTGGAGTCAACCCGTTATCAAGACCCAGTACTTC,CAWSQPVIKTQYF
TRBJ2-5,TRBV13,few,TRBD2,TGTGCCAGCAGCTCAGGGACTAGCGGGGAGACCCAGTACTTC,CASSSGTSGETQYF
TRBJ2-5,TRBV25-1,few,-,TGTGCCAGCAAAATATCGGCCCGAGCAGAGACCCAGTACTTC,CASKISARAETQYF
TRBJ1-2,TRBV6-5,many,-,TGTGCCAGCGGACGGCTTGGCTATGGCTACACCTTC,CASGRLGYGYTF
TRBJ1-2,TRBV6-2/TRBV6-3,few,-,TGTGCCAGCAGCAAAATCGGCTATGGCTACACCTTC,CASSKIGYGYTF
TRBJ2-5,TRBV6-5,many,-,TGTGCCAGCAGTTCGGGACACGGCCGGCTCGGAGAGACCCAGTACTTC,CASSSGHGRLGETQYF
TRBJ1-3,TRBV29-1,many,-,TGCAGCGTCGACAGTGGAAACACCATATATTTT,CSVDSGNTIYF
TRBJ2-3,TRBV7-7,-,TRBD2,TGTGCTAGCAGCGCTGCTAGCGGGGGGGCCCTAGATACGCAGTATTTT,CASSAASGGALDTQYF
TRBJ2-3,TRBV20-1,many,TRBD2,TGCAGTGCTAGAACTAGCGGGGGCACGCAGTATTTT,CSARTSGGTQYF
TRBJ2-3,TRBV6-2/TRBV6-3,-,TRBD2,TGTGCCAGCAGCAGCCTGACCAAGCGGGGGTTACGCACAGATACGCAGTATTTT,CASSSLTKRGLRTDTQYF
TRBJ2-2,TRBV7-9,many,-,TGTGCCAGCGGGGGACGGGACACCGGGGAGCTGTTTTTT,CASGGRDTGELFF
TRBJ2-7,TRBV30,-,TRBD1,TGTGCCTGGTGTGTCGGGACAGGGTTCTACGAGCAGTACTTC,CAWCVGTGFYEQYF
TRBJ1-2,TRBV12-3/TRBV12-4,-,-,TGTGCCACCTCTGTTACCCTGGGCCCCTATGGCTACACCTTC,CATSVTLGPYGYTF
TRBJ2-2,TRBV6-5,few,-,TGTGCCAGCACGCAGGCGAACACCGGGGAGCTGTTTTTT,CASTQANTGELFF
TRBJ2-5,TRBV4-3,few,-,TGCGCCAGCAGCCCCCGATCGGGGGCAATCCAAGAGACCCAGTACTTC,CASSPRSGAIQETQYF
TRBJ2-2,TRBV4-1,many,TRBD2,TGCGCCAGCAGCCTACTAGCGGCGAACACCGGGGAGCTGTTTTTT,CASSLLAANTGELFF
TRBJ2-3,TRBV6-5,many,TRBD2,TGTGCCAGCAGTCGAACGACTAGCGGGGACTCGAATACGCAGTATTTT,CASSRTTSGDSNTQYF